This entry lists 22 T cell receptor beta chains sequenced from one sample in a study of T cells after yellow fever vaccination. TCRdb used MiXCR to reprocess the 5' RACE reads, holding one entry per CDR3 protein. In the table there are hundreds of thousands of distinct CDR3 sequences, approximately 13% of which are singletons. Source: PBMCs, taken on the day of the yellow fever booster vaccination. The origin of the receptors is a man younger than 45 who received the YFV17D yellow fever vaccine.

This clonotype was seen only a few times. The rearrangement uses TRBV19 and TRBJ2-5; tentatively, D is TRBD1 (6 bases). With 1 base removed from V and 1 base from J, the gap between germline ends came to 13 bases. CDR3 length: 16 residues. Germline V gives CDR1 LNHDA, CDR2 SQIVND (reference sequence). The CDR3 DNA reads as TGTGCCAGTAGTATAGGAGGGACACGATCCCAAGAGACCCAGTACTTC. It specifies CASSIGGTRSQETQYF.

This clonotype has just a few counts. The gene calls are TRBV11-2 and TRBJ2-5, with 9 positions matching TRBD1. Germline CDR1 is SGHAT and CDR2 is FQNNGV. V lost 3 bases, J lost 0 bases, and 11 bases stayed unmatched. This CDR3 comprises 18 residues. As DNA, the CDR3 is TGTGCCAGCAGCTTCCCTCGGACAGGGGTTAGGTACCAAGAGACCCAGTACTTC. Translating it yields CASSFPRTGVRYQETQYF.

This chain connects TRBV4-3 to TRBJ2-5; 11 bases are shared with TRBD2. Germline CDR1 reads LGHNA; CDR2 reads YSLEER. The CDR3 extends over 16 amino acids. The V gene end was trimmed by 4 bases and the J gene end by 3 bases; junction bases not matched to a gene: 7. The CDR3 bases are TGCGCCAGCAGCCCTAGGCCGGGACTAGCGGAAGAGACCCAGTACTTC. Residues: CASSPRPGLAEETQYF.

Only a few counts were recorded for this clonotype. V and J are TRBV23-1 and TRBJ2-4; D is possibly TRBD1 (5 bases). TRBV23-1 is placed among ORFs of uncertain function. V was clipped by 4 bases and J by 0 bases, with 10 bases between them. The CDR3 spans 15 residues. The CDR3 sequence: CASSRRTLAKNIQYF. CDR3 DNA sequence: TGCGCCAGCAGTCGACGGACATTAGCCAAAAACATTCAGTACTTC.

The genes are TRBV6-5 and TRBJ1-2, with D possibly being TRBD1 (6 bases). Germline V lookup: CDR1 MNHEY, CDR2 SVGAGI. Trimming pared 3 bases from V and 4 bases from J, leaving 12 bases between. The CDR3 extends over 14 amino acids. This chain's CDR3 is CASSYQQGGYGYTF. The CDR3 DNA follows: TGTGCCAGCAGTTATCAACAGGGCGGCTATGGCTACACCTTC.

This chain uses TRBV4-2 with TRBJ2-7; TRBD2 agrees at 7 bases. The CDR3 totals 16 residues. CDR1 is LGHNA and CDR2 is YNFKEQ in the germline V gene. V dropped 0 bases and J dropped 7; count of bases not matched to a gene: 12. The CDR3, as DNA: TGTGCCAGCAGCCAAGAATTAGTGGGAGGGTCGGAGGAGCAGTACTTC. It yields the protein CASSQELVGGSEEQYF.

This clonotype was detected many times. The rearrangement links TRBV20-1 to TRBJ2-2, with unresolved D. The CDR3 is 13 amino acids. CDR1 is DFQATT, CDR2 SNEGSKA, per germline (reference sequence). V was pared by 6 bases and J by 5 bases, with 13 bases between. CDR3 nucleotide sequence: TGCAGTGCCTCGGCTTTTCGGACCGGGGAGCTGTTTTTT. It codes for CSASAFRTGELFF.

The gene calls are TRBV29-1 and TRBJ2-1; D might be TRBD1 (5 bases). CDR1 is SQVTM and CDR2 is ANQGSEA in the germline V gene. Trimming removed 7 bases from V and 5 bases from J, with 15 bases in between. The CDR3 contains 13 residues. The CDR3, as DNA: TGCAGCGCGCGGACACCTCTTGACAATGAGCAGTTCTTC. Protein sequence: CSARTPLDNEQFF.

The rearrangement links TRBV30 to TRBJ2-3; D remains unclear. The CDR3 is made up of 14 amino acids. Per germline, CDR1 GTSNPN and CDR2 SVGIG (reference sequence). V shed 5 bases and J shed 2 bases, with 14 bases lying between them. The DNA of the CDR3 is TGTGCCTGGCTAAGGGTGTCCTACACAGATACGCAGTATTTT. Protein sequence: CAWLRVSYTDTQYF. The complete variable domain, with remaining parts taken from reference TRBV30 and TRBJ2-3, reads SQTIHQWPATLVQPVGSPLSLECTVEGTSNPNLYWYRQAAGRGLQLLFYSVGIGQISSEVPQNLSASRPQDRQFILSSKKLLLSDSGFYLCAWLRVSYTDTQYFGPGTRLTVL.

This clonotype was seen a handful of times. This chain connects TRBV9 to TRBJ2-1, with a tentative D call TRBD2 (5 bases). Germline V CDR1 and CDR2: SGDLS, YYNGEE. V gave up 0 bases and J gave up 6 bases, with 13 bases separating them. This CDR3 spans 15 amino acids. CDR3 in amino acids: CASSVVGEFGNEQFF. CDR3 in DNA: TGTGCCAGCAGCGTAGTTGGGGAGTTCGGCAATGAGCAGTTCTTC.

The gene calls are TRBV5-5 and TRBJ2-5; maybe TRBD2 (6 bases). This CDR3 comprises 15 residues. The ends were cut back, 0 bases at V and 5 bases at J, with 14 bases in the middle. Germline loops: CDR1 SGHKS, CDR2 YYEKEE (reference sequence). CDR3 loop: CASSLAPTSSETQYF. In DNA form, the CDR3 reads TGTGCCAGCAGCTTGGCCCCTACTAGCAGTGAGACCCAGTACTTC.

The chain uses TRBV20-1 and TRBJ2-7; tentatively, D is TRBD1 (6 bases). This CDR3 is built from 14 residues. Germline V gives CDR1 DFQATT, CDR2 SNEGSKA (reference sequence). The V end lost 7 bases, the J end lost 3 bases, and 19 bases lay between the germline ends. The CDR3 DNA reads TGCAGTGGAGAGGCCCGGGACAAGAACTACGAGCAGTACTTC. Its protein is CSGEARDKNYEQYF.

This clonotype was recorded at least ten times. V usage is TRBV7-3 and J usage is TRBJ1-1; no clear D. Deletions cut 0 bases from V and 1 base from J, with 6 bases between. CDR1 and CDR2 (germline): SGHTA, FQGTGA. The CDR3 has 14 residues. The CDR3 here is CASSLTGPNTEAFF. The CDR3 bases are TGTGCCAGCAGCTTAACAGGGCCGAACACTGAAGCTTTCTTT.

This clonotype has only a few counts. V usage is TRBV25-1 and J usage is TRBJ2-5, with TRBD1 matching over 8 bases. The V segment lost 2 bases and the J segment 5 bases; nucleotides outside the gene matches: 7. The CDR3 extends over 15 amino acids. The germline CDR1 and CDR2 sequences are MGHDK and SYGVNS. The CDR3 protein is CASSEPGTGSETQYF. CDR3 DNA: TGTGCCAGCAGTGAACCCGGGACAGGTAGTGAGACCCAGTACTTC.

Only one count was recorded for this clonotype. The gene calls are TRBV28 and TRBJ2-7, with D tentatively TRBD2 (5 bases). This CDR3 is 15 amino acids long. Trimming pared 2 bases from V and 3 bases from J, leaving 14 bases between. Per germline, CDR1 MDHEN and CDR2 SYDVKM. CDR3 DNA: TGTGCCAGCAGTTTAGCAACTCCCGGGATCTACGAGCAGTACTTC. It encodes CASSLATPGIYEQYF.

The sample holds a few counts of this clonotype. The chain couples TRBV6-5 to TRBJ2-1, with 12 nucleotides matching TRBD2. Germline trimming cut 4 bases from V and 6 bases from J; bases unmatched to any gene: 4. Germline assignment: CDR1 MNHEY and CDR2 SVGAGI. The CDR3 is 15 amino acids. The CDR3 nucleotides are TGTGCCAGCAGTTGGCAACTAGCGGGAGGCAATGAGCAGTTCTTC. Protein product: CASSWQLAGGNEQFF.

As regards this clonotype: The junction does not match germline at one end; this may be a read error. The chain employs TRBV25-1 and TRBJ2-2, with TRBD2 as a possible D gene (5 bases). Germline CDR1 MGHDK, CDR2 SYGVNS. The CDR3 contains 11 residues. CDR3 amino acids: CASSGAWEPFF. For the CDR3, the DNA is TGTGCCAGCAGTGGGGCCTGGGAGCCGTTTTTT.

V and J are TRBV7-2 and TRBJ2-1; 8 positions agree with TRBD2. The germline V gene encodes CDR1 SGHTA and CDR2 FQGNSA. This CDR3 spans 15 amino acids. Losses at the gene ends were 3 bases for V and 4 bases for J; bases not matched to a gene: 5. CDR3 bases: TGTGCCAGCAGCTTCGACGGGAGGGGATACAATGAGCAGTTCTTC. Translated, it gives CASSFDGRGYNEQFF.

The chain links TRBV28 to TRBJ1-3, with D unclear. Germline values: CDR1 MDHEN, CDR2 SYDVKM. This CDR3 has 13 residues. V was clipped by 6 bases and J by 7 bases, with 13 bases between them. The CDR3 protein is CASSLGGSNTIYF. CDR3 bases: TGTGCCAGCAGCCTGGGCGGGTCGAACACCATATATTTT.

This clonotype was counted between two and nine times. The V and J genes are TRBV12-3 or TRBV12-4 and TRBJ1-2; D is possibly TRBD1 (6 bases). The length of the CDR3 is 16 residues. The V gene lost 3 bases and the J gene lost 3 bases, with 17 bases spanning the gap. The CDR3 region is CASSFSGQGNYYGYTF. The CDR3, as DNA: TGTGCCAGCAGTTTTTCAGGCCAGGGGAACTACTATGGCTACACCTTC.

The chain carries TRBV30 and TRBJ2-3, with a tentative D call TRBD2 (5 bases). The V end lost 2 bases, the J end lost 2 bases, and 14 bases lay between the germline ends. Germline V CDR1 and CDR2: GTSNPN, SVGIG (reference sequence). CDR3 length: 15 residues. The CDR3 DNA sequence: TGTGCCTGGAGTAGGGCAGGAGGAAACACAGATACGCAGTATTTT. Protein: CAWSRAGGNTDTQYF.

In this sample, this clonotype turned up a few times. For the CDR3, the DNA is TGCAGTGCCCCGGACAGGGGGCAGGCTACCTATGGCTACACCTTC. Protein: CSAPDRGQATYGYTF. The rearrangement links TRBV20-1 to TRBJ1-2, with 11 bases lining up with TRBD1. Per germline, CDR1 DFQATT and CDR2 SNEGSKA (reference sequence). There are 15 residues in the CDR3. V lost 6 bases and J lost 4; bases outside the gene matches: 10.